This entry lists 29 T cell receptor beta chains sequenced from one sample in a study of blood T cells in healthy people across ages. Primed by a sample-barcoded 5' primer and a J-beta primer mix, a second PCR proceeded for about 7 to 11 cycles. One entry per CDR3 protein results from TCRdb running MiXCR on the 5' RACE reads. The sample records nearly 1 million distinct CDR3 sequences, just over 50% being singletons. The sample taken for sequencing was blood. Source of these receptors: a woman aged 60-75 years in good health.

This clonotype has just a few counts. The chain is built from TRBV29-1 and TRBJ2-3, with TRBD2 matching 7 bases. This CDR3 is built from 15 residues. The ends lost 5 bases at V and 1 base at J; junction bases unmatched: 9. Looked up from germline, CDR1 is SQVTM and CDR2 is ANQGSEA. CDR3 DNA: TGCAGCGTTTTGGTACGGGAGGTTGGCACAGATACGCAGTATTTT. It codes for CSVLVREVGTDTQYF.

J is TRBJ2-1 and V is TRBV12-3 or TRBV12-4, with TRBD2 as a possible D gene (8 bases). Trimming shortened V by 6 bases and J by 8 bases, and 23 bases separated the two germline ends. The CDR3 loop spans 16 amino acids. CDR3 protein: CASRGLVRGVFHEQFF. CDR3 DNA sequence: TGTGCCAGCAGGGGACTAGTCAGGGGGGTCTTCCATGAGCAGTTCTTC.

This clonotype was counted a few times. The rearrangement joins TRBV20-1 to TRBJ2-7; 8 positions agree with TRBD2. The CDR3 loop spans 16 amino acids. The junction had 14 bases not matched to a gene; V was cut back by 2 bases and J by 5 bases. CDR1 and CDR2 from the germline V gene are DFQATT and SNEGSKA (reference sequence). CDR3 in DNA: TGCAGTGCTAGAAGGGGGGTTGGGACTAGGTTCCACGAGCAGTACTTC. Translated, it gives CSARRGVGTRFHEQYF.

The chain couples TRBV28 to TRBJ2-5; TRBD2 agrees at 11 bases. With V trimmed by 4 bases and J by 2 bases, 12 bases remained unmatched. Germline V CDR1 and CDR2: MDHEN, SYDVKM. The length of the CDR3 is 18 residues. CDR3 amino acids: CASSSGLAATQGQETQYF. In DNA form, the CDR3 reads TGTGCCAGCAGTTCGGGACTAGCGGCTACCCAGGGGCAAGAGACCCAGTACTTC. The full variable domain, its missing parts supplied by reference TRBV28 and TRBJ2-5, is DVKVTQSSRYLVKRTGEKVFLECVQDMDHENMFWYRQDPGLGLRLIYFSYDVKMKEKGDIPEGYSVSREKKERFSLILESASTNQTSMYLCASSSGLAATQGQETQYFGPGTRLLVL.

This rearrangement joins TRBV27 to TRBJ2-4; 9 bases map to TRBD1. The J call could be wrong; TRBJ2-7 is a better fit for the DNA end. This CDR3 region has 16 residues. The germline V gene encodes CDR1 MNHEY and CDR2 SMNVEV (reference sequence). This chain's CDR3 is CASSFITGGATYEQYF. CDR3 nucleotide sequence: TGTGCCAGCAGTTTCATCACAGGGGGCGCGACCTACGAGCAGTACTTC.

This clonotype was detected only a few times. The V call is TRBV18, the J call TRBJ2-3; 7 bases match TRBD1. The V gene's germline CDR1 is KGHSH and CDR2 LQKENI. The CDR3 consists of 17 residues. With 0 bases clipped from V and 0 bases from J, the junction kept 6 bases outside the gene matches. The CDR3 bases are TGTGCCAGCTCACCACCGAAGGGGGCTACTAGCACAGATACGCAGTATTTT. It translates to CASSPPKGATSTDTQYF. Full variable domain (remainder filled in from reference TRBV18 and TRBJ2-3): NAGVMQNPRHLVRRRGQEARLRCSPMKGHSHVYWYRQLPEEGLKFMVYLQKENIIDESGMPKERFSAEFPKEGPSILRIQQVVRGDSAAYFCASSPPKGATSTDTQYFGPGTRLTVL.

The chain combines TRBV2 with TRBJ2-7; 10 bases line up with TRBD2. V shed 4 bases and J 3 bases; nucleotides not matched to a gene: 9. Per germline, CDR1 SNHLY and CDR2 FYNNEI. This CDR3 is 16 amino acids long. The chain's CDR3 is CASSATGTSEHYEQYF. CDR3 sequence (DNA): TGTGCCAGCAGTGCAACCGGGACTAGCGAGCACTACGAGCAGTACTTC.

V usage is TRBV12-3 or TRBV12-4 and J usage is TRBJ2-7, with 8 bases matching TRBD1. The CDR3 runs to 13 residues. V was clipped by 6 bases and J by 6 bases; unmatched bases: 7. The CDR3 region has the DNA TGTGCCAGCAGGACCGACAGGGGTCGCGAGCAGTACTTC. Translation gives CASRTDRGREQYF.

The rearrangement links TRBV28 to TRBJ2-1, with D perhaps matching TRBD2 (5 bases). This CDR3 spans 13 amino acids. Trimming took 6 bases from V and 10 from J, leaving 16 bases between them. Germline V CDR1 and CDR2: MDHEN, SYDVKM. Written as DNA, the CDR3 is TGTGCCAGCAGGAGCGGCCAAGTTTTCGAGCAGTTCTTC. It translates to CASRSGQVFEQFF.

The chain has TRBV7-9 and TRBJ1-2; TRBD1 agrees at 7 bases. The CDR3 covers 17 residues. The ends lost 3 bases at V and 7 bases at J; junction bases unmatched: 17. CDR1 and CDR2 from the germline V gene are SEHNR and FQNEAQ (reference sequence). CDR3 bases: TGTGCCAGCAGCTTGCCTGAGAGAATCGGGACAGTACTTGGCTACACCTTC. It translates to CASSLPERIGTVLGYTF.

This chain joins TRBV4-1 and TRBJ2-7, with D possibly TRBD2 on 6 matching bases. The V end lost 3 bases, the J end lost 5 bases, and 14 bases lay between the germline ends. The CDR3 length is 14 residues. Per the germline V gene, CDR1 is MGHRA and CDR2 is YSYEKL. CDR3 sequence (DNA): TGCGCCAGCAGCCAGACTAGAAATAAAGACGAGCAGTACTTC. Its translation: CASSQTRNKDEQYF.

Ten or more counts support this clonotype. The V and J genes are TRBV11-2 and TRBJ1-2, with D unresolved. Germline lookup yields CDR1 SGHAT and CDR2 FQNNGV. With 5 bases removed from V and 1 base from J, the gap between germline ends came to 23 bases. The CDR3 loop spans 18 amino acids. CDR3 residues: CASSPTRPAQHINYGYTF. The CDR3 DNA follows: TGTGCCAGCAGCCCCACAAGGCCTGCGCAACACATTAACTATGGCTACACCTTC.

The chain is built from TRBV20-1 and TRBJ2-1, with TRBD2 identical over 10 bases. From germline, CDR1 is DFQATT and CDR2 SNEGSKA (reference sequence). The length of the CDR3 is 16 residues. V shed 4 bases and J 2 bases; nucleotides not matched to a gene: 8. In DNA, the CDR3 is TGCAGTGCTATTCCCGTAGCGGGAGGAACCTACAATGAGCAGTTCTTC. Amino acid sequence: CSAIPVAGGTYNEQFF.

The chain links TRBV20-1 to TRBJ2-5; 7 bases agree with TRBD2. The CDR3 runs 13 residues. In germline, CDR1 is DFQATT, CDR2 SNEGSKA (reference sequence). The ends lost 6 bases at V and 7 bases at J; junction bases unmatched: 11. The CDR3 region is CSAFTQRDGTQYF. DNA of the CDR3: TGCAGTGCCTTCACCCAGCGGGATGGGACCCAGTACTTC.

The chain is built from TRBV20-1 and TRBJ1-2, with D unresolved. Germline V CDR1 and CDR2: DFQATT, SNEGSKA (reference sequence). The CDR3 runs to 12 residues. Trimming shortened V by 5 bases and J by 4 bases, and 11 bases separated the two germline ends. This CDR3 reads CSARASGYGYTF. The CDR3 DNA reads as TGCAGTGCTCGGGCCTCGGGCTATGGCTACACCTTC.

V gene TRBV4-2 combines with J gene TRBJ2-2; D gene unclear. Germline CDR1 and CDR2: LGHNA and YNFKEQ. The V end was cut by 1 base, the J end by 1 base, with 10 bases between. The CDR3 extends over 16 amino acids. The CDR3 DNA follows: TGTGCCAGCAGCCAAGGCTTAAACAAGAACACCGGGGAGCTGTTTTTT. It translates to CASSQGLNKNTGELFF.

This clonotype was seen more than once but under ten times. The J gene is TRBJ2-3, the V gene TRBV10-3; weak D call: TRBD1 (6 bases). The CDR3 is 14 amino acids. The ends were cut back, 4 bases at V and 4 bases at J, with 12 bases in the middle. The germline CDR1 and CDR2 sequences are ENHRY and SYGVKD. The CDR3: CAISGGQNSDTQYF. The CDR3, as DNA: TGTGCCATCAGTGGTGGACAGAACTCAGATACGCAGTATTTT.

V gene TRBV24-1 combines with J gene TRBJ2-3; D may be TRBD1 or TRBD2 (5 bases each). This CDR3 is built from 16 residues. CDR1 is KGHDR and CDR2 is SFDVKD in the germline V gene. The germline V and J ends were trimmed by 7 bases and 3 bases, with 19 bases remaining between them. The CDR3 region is CATRGPGLYGTDTQYF. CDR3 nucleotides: TGTGCCACCAGGGGACCCGGGCTATATGGGACAGATACGCAGTATTTT.

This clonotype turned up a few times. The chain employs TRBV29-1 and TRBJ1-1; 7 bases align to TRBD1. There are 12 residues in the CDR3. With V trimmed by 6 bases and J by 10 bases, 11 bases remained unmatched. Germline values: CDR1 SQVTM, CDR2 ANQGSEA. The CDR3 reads CSVRDSLERAFF. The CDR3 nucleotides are TGCAGCGTCCGGGACAGTCTCGAGCGAGCTTTCTTT.

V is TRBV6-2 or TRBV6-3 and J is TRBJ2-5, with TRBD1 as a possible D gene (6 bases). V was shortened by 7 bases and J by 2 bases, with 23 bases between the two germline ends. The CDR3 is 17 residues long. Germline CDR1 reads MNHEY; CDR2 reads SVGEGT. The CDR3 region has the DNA TGTGCCAGCAAAACGATTCTGGGGGCGAAAGGACAAGAGACCCAGTACTTC. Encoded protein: CASKTILGAKGQETQYF.

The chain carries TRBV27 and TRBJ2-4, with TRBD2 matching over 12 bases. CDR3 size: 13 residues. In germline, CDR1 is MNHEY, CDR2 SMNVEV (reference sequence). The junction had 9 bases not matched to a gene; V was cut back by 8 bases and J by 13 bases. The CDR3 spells CASSTSGSFEQYF. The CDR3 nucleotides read TGTGCCAGCTCGACTAGCGGGAGTTTTGAGCAGTACTTC.

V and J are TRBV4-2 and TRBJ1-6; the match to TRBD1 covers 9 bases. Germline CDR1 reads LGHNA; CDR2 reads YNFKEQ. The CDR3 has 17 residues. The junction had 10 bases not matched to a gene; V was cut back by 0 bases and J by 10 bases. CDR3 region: CASSQDTGTGSRSPLHF. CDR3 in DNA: TGTGCCAGCAGCCAAGATACCGGGACAGGGAGCAGGTCACCCCTCCACTTT.

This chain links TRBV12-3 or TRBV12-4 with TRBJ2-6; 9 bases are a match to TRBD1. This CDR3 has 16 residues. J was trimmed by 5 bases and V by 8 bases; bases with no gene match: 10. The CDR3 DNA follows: TGTGCCAGCGGCCGGACAGGGGATTTAAGGGCCAACGTCCTGACTTTC. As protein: CASGRTGDLRANVLTF.

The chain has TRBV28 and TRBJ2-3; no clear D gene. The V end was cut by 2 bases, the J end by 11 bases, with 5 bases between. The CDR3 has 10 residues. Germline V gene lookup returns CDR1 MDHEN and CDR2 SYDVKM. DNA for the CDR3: TGTGCCAGCAGTTTAATCCAGCAGTATTTT. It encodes CASSLIQQYF.

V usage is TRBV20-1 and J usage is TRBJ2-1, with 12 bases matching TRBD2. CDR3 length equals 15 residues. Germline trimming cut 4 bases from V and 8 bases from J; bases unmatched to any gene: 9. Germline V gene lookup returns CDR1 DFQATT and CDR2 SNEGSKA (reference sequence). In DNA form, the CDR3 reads TGCAGTGCTAAGTTCCCTAGCGGGAGGGATGATGAGCAGTTCTTC. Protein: CSAKFPSGRDDEQFF.

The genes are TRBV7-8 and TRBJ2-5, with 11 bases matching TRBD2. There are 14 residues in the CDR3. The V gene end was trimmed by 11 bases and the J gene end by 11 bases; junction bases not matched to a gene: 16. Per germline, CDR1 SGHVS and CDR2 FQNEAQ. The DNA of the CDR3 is TGTGCCGGCTTTAGCGGGAGGGCCATTAATGAGCAGTACTTC. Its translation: CAGFSGRAINEQYF. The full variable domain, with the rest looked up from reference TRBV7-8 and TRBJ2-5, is GAGVSQSPRYKVAKRGQDVALRCDPISGHVSLFWYQQALGQGPEFLTYFQNEAQLDKSGLPSDRFFAERPEGSVSTLKIQRTQQEDSAVYLCAGFSGRAINEQYFGPGTRLLVL.

CDR3 nucleotide sequence: TGTGCCATCAGTGATCGGCAGGGATGGGGGAATGAGCAGTTCTTC. It specifies CAISDRQGWGNEQFF. The rearrangement joins TRBV10-3 to TRBJ2-1, with D perhaps matching TRBD1 or TRBD2 (5 bases each). V was shortened by 3 bases and J by 7 bases, with 16 bases between the two germline ends. This CDR3 has 15 residues. The germline CDR1 and CDR2 sequences are ENHRY and SYGVKD.

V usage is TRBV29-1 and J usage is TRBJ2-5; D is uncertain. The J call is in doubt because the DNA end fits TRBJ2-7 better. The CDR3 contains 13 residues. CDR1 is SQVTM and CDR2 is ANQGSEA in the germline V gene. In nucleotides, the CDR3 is TGCAGCGTTGGGGCAAGACGAGGCTACGAGCAGTACTTC. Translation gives CSVGARRGYEQYF.

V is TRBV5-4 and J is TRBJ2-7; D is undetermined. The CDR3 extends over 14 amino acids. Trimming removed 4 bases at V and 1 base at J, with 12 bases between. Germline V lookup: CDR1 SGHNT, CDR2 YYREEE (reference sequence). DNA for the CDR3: TGTGCCAGCAGCGCGGTCCCGGGTTCCTACGAGCAGTACTTC. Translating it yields CASSAVPGSYEQYF.